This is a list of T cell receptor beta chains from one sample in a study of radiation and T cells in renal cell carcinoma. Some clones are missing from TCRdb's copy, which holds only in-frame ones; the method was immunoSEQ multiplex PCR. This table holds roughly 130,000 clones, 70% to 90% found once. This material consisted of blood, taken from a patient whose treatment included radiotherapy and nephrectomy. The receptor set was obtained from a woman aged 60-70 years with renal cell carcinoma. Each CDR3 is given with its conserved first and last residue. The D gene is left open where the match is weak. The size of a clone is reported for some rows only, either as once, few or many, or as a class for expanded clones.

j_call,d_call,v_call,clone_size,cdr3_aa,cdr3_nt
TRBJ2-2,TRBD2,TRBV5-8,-,CARGGANTGELFF,TGTGCCCGGGGAGGGGCTAACACCGGGGAGCTGTTTTTT
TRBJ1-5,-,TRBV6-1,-,CASTSSAVTNQPQHF,TGTGCCAGCACCTCCTCGGCAGTTACCAATCAGCCCCAGCATTTT
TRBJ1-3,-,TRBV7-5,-,CARSFEDSTESSGNTIYF,TGTGCCAGAAGCTTCGAAGATTCGACAGAGAGCTCTGGAAACACCATATATTTT
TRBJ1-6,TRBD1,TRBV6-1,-,CASNDRGWNSPLHF,TGTGCCAGCAACGACAGGGGATGGAATTCACCCCTCCACTTT
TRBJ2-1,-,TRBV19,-,CASSFKGRGSSYNEQFF,TGTGCCAGTAGTTTCAAGGGCAGGGGAAGCTCCTACAATGAGCAGTTCTTC
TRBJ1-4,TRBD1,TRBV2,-,CASSASRGGEKLFF,TGTGCCAGCAGTGCGAGCAGGGGGGGTGAAAAACTGTTTTTT
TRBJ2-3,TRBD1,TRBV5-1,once,CASKGTGGPDTQYF,TGCGCCAGCAAAGGGACAGGGGGCCCAGATACGCAGTATTTT
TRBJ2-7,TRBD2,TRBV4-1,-,CASSQAIGRAYEQYF,TGCGCCAGCAGCCAAGCGATTGGGAGGGCTTACGAGCAGTACTTC
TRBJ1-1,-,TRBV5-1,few,CASSQTGNTEAFF,TGCGCCAGCAGCCAGACAGGGAACACTGAAGCTTTCTTT
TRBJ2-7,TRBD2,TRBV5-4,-,CASSLLLAGRFSYEQYF,TGTGCCAGCAGCTTGCTTCTAGCGGGGCGGTTTTCCTACGAGCAGTACTTC